This T cell receptor beta chain was captured by sequencing in a study of control samples from healthy donors and cancer patients. This table comes from immunoSEQ multiplex PCR, and its TCRdb copy is limited to in-frame clones, with some not included. The sample lists more than 110,000 clones, roughly 92% seen once, with roughly 12% in the top ten. The J segment lost 6 bases and the V segment lost 4 bases, leaving 4 bases of the junction unmatched. Per the germline V gene, CDR1 is SNHLY and CDR2 is FYNNEI. The CDR3 length is 13 residues. The sample consisted of blood. This receptor was taken from a man aged 30-40 years in good health. J is TRBJ2-3 and V is TRBV2, with 7 nucleotides matching TRBD2. The CDR3 DNA is TGTGCCAGCAGTGGCCGGGGAGGGGATACGCAGTATTTT. It translates to CASSGRGGDTQYF.